This entry concerns a single TCR beta chain. Antigen specificity is unknown. Germline loops: CDR1 MDHEN, CDR2 SYDVKM. The germline V and J ends were trimmed by 7 bases and 5 bases, with 11 bases remaining between them. The CDR3 is 12 residues long. This record belongs to a study of T cell repertoires in cytomegalovirus infection. Overall study: Public TCR beta signatures marked donors with CMV infection and the matching HLA. Study conclusions and caveats: HLA-C-restricted CMV clonotypes gave the most frequent clonotype in two of eight donors. People with CMV and the relevant HLA were identified by cumulative public TCR beta family frequency.

TCRdb re-called the reads through MiXCR, storing one row per CDR3 protein. Among around 740,000 distinct CDR3 sequences listed, 35% were seen once. The origin of this receptor is a human donor in good health (CMV status not recorded). Some clones in this sample may be carry-over from other donors' samples. The source material was PBMCs. This sequence joins TRBV28 and TRBJ1-1, with D uncertain. In DNA, the CDR3 is TGTGCCAGCAAATCCCCGGGAACTGAAGCTTTCTTT. Residues: CASKSPGTEAFF. The entire variable domain, with the rest obtained from reference TRBV28 and TRBJ1-1, is as follows: DVKVTQSSRYLVKRTGEKVFLECVQDMDHENMFWYRQDPGLGLRLIYFSYDVKMKEKGDIPEGYSVSREKKERFSLILESASTNQTSMYLCASKSPGTEAFFGQGTRLTVV.